The 22 T cell receptor beta chains below come from one sample, sequenced in a study of T cells in Graves' hyperthyroidism and ophthalmopathy. The source material, RNA transcripts, was used to amplify TCR beta CDR3 regions. HTBI primers were employed in a first-round RT-PCR of the TCR CDR3. One entry per CDR3 protein, called by TCRdb with MiXCR from the multiplex PCR reads. The table includes about 500,000 distinct CDR3 sequences, 46% detected once. The sample consisted of peripheral blood or thyroid tissue (not recorded which). These receptors all come from an adult woman with Graves' disease, either hyperthyroidism or ophthalmopathy (not recorded which).

Comments on this clonotype: This may be a read error: a much more frequent sequence differs by one nucleotide. The J gene is TRBJ1-1, the V gene TRBV2, with TRBD1 matching over 8 bases. After removal of 6 bases from V and 0 bases from J, the junction contained 3 bases not matched to a gene. CDR3 length equals 14 residues. Germline V CDR1 and CDR2: SNHLY, FYNNEI. The DNA for the CDR3 is TGTGCCAGCAGCCAACAGGGGGTGAACACTGAAGCTTTCTTT. Translated, it gives CASSQQGVNTEAFF.

Concerning this clonotype itself: At one of its ends the junction is not consistent with the germline gene, which may arise from a read error. J is TRBJ1-1 and V is TRBV19; 7 nucleotides match TRBD1. The CDR3 consists of 12 residues. The germline V gene encodes CDR1 LNHDA and CDR2 SQIVND (reference sequence). The CDR3 DNA is TGCGCCACCTCCAGGGGGTCCACTGAAGCTTTCTTT. This encodes CATSRGSTEAFF.

This chain uses TRBV7-2 with TRBJ1-6; D remains unclear. Trimming pared 6 bases from V and 7 bases from J, leaving 10 bases between. The CDR3 covers 13 residues. Germline loops: CDR1 SGHTA, CDR2 FQGNSA. The chain's CDR3 is CASRRQVNSPLHF. The CDR3 DNA follows: TGTGCCAGCAGAAGACAAGTGAATTCACCCCTCCACTTT.

This clonotype showed up many times. This chain uses TRBV20-1 with TRBJ1-5; D is perhaps TRBD1 (6 bases). The CDR3 covers 13 residues. The germline V gene has CDR1 DFQATT and CDR2 SNEGSKA (reference sequence). The V gene lost 6 bases and the J gene lost 3 bases, with 12 bases spanning the gap. The DNA for the CDR3 is TGCAGTGCATCGACAGGACCCAATCAGCCCCAGCATTTT. Its protein is CSASTGPNQPQHF.

DNA of the CDR3: TGCAGTGCTAGAGACATGGGGCAGGGCGGTGGCTACACCTTC. Its translation: CSARDMGQGGGYTF. V gene TRBV20-1 combines with J gene TRBJ1-2; D perhaps matches TRBD1 (5 bases). V lost 0 bases to trimming and J lost 7 bases, with 15 bases between them. Germline V CDR1 and CDR2: DFQATT, SNEGSKA (reference sequence). This CDR3 comprises 14 residues.

This clonotype was counted between two and nine times. This sequence joins TRBV12-3 or TRBV12-4 and TRBJ1-6; D not resolved. The CDR3 has 13 amino acids. V lost 5 bases and J 7 bases, leaving 9 bases between the germline ends. CDR3 nucleotides: TGTGCCAGCAGTACCTTGAGGAATTCACCCCTCCACTTT. It encodes CASSTLRNSPLHF.

The chain joins TRBV28 to TRBJ1-1; maybe TRBD1 (6 bases). V lost 10 bases, J lost 1 base, and 10 bases lay in between. This CDR3 is built from 12 residues. Germline values: CDR1 MDHEN, CDR2 SYDVKM. For the CDR3, the DNA is TGTGCCACCGGGGACAAGAACACTGAAGCTTTCTTT. This codes for CATGDKNTEAFF.

In its sample, this clonotype was seen once. This chain uses TRBV5-1 with TRBJ1-1; no reliable D call. Trimming removed 0 bases at V and 0 bases at J, with 15 bases between. The CDR3 sequence is 17 residues long. CDR1 is SGHRS, CDR2 YFSETQ, per germline. CDR3 in amino acids: CASSLAKVTGMNTEAFF. The CDR3 nucleotides read TGCGCCAGCAGCTTGGCCAAGGTAACCGGGATGAACACTGAAGCTTTCTTT.

The chain couples TRBV7-9 to TRBJ2-5, with TRBD2 matching over 11 bases. The J call may not be correct, given that the DNA end is closer to TRBJ2-7. This CDR3 spans 14 amino acids. Per germline, CDR1 SEHNR and CDR2 FQNEAQ (reference sequence). CDR3 protein: CASSPRGTSGEQYF. The DNA for the CDR3 is TGTGCCAGCAGCCCCCGGGGGACTAGCGGCGAGCAGTACTTC.

This clonotype has a handful of counts. The V call is TRBV7-9, the J call TRBJ1-5, with 7 positions matching TRBD1. Germline V gene sequence: CDR1 SEHNR, CDR2 FQNEAQ (reference sequence). The CDR3 consists of 16 residues. The V and J ends lost 3 bases and 0 bases, in that order; junction bases with no gene match: 5. DNA for the CDR3: TGTGCCAGCAGCTTGGCCAGGGGGGGTAGCAATCAGCCCCAGCATTTT. It encodes CASSLARGGSNQPQHF.

This clonotype was observed many times. The chain joins TRBV5-1 to TRBJ2-7; TRBD1 agrees at 7 bases. This CDR3 spans 14 amino acids. Per the germline V gene, CDR1 is SGHRS and CDR2 is YFSETQ. Germline trimming cut 4 bases from V and 2 bases from J; bases unmatched to any gene: 6. The CDR3 nucleotides read TGCGCCAGCAGCACCTTGACAGGGCCCTACGAGCAGTACTTC. Encoded protein: CASSTLTGPYEQYF.

This clonotype was observed many times. The chain couples TRBV2 to TRBJ1-5; tentatively, D is TRBD1 (5 bases). V gave up 3 bases and J gave up 0 bases, with 12 bases separating them. This CDR3 spans 16 amino acids. In germline, CDR1 is SNHLY, CDR2 FYNNEI. CDR3 region: CASSDDRKYSNQPQHF. Written as DNA, the CDR3 is TGTGCCAGCAGTGATGACAGAAAATATAGCAATCAGCCCCAGCATTTT.

This clonotype was seen many times. Its ends do not fully match the called genes, so a read error is possible. V is TRBV20-1 and J is TRBJ1-5; D gene ambiguous. The germline CDR1 and CDR2 sequences are DFQATT and SNEGSKA (reference sequence). The CDR3 extends over 13 amino acids. In nucleotides, the CDR3 is TGCAGTGTTAGACAAGATAGCAATCAGCCCCAGCATTTT. Residues: CSVRQDSNQPQHF.

The chain's CDR3 is CAWSVQGTNEKLFF. In nucleotides, the CDR3 is TGTGCCTGGAGTGTACAGGGGACCAATGAAAAACTGTTTTTT. This sequence joins TRBV30 and TRBJ1-4; TRBD1 matches 7 bases. V lost 0 bases to trimming and J lost 5 bases; unmatched junction nucleotides: 3. Per germline, CDR1 GTSNPN and CDR2 SVGIG (reference sequence). The CDR3 is 14 amino acids.

The V and J genes are TRBV5-4 and TRBJ1-1; 8 nucleotides match TRBD1. Losses at the gene ends were 2 bases for V and 5 bases for J; bases not matched to a gene: 8. CDR1 is SGHNT, CDR2 YYREEE, per germline (reference sequence). The CDR3 totals 15 residues. In DNA, the CDR3 is TGTGCCAGCAGCTTAGGAATAAACAGGGGGACTGAAGCTTTCTTT. Translated, it gives CASSLGINRGTEAFF. Full variable domain (rest looked up from reference TRBV5-4 and TRBJ1-1): ETGVTQSPTHLIKTRGQQVTLRCSSQSGHNTVSWYQQALGQGPQFIFQYYREEENGRGNFPPRFSGLQFPNYSSELNVNALELDDSALYLCASSLGINRGTEAFFGQGTRLTVV.

V and J are TRBV12-3 or TRBV12-4 and TRBJ2-3, with D uncertain. This CDR3 comprises 14 residues. The V gene lost 5 bases and the J gene lost 8 bases, with 17 bases spanning the gap. The CDR3 loop reads CASSPRLSRRTQYF. The CDR3 DNA reads as TGTGCCAGCAGTCCCCGGCTATCCCGTCGTACGCAGTATTTT.

This sequence joins TRBV5-5 and TRBJ2-5; 8 bases line up with TRBD1. Germline V gene sequence: CDR1 SGHKS, CDR2 YYEKEE (reference sequence). This CDR3 has 14 residues. With 4 bases clipped from V and 1 base from J, the junction kept 3 bases outside the gene matches. The chain's CDR3 is CASSVTGVQETQYF. CDR3 nucleotides: TGTGCCAGCAGCGTGACAGGGGTCCAAGAGACCCAGTACTTC.

The sample holds many counts of this clonotype. The chain links TRBV15 to TRBJ1-4; perhaps TRBD1 as D (5 bases). This CDR3 has 16 amino acids. Trimming removed 1 base at V and 0 bases at J, with 9 bases between. The germline gives CDR1 LNHNV, CDR2 YYDKDF (reference sequence). Here the CDR3 DNA reads TGTGCCACCAGCAGAGGGGGGGGACCAACTAATGAAAAACTGTTTTTT. It is translated as CATSRGGGPTNEKLFF.

The chain couples TRBV28 to TRBJ1-2; 8 nucleotides agree with TRBD1. This CDR3 is built from 13 residues. V gave up 3 bases and J gave up 8 bases; unmatched junction bases: 5. Germline loops: CDR1 MDHEN, CDR2 SYDVKM. CDR3 residues: CASSFPGQGGYTF. In nucleotides, the CDR3 is TGTGCCAGCAGTTTCCCAGGACAGGGCGGCTACACCTTC.

This clonotype has at least ten counts. The gene calls are TRBV12-3 or TRBV12-4 and TRBJ1-4; D is unresolved. The length of the CDR3 is 11 residues. The V gene lost 5 bases and the J gene lost 7 bases, with 5 bases spanning the gap. CDR3 sequence reads: CASSRGEKLFF. For the CDR3, the DNA is TGTGCCAGCAGTCGGGGTGAAAAACTGTTTTTT.

This clonotype was detected only once. The chain uses TRBV24-1 and TRBJ1-1, with a possible D match to TRBD1 (5 bases). Germline V gene data show CDR1 as KGHDR and CDR2 as SFDVKD. V gave up 3 bases and J gave up 4 bases, with 11 bases separating them. The CDR3 is 14 residues long. CDR3 DNA: TGTGCCACCAGTGATGGGGGTTACGCCACTGAAGCTTTCTTT. This encodes CATSDGGYATEAFF.

This clonotype was recorded at least ten times. At one end, the junction sequence differs from germline, possibly due to a read error. The rearrangement joins TRBV20-1 to TRBJ2-7; D possibly corresponds to TRBD1 (6 bases). Germline V gene sequence: CDR1 DFQATT, CDR2 SNEGSKA (reference sequence). The length of the CDR3 is 14 residues. CDR3 residues: CSAGEGVASYEQYF. DNA for the CDR3: TGCAGTGCTGGAGAGGGGGTTGCCTCCTACGAGCAGTACTTC.